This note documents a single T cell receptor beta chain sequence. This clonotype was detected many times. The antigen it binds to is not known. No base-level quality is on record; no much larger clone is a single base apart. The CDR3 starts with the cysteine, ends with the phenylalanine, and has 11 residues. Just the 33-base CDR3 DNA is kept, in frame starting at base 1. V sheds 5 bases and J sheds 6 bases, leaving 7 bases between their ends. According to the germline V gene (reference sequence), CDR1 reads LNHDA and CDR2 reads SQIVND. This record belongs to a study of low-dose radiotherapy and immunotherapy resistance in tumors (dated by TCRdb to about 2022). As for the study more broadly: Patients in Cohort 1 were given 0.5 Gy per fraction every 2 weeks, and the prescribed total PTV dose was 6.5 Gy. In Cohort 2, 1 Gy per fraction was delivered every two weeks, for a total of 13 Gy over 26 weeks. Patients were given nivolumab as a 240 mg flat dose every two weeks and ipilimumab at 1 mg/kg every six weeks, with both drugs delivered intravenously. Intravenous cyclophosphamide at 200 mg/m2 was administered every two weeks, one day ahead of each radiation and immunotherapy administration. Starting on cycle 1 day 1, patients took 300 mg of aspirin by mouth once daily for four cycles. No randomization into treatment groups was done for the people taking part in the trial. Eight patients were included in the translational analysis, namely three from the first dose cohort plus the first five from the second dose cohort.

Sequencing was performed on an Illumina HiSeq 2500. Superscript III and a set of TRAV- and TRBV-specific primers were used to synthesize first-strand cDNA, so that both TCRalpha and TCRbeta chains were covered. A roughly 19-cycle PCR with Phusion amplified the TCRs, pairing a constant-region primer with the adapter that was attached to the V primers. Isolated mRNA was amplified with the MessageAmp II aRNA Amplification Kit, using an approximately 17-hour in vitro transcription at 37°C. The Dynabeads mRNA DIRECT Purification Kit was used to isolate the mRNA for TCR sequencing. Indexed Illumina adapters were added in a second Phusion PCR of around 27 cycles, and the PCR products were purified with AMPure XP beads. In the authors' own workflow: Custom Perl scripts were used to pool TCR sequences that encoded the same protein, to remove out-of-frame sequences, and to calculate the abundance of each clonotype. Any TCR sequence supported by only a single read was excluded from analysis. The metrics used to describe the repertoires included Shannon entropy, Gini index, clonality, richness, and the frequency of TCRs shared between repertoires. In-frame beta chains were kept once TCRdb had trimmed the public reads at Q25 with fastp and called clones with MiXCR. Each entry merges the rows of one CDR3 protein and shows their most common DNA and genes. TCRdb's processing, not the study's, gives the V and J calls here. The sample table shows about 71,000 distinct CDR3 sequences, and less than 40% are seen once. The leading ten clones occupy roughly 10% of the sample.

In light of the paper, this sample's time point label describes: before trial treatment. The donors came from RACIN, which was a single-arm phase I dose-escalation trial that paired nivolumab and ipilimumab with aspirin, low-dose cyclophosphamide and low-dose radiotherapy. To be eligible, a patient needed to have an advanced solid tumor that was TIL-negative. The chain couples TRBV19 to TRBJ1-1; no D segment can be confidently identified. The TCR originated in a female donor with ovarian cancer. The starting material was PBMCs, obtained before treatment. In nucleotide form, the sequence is TGTGCCAGTAGTTCATTCCCTGAAGCTTTCTTT. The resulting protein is CASSSFPEAFF.